This TCR beta chain was captured in a study of blood T cell repertoires in COVID-19. The length of the CDR3 is 17 residues. Trimming at V came to 6 bases and at J to 4 bases, leaving 17 bases not matched to a gene. Germline V gene sequence: CDR1 SGHNT, CDR2 YYREEE (reference sequence). The repertoire was sequenced with immunoSEQ multiplex PCR; TCRdb's copy has only in-frame clones and lacks some. The data contain about 430,000 clones, around 87% of them singletons. The chain links TRBV5-4 to TRBJ2-3; 7 bases are shared with TRBD2. This clonotype was obtained from a woman in her thirties with acute COVID-19. The sequenced sample was PBMCs or T cells enriched from blood (not recorded which). The CDR3 protein is CASKPWGPGGIADTQYF. The DNA for the CDR3 is TGTGCCAGCAAACCCTGGGGTCCCGGGGGGATCGCAGATACGCAGTATTTT. Filled out from reference TRBV5-4 and TRBJ2-3, the complete variable domain reads ETGVTQSPTHLIKTRGQQVTLRCSSQSGHNTVSWYQQALGQGPQFIFQYYREEENGRGNFPPRFSGLQFPNYSSELNVNALELDDSALYLCASKPWGPGGIADTQYFGPGTRLTVL.